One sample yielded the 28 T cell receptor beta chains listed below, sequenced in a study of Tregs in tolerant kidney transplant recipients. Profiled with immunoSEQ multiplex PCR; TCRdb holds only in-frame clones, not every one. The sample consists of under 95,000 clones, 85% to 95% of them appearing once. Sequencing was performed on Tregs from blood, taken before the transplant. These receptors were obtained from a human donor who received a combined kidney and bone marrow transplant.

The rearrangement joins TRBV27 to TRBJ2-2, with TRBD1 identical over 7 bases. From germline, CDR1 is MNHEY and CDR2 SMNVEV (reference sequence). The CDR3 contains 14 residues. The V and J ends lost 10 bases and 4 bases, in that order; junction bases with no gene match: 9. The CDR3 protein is CATQTGALTGELFF. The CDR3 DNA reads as TGTGCCACTCAAACAGGGGCCCTCACCGGGGAGCTGTTTTTT.

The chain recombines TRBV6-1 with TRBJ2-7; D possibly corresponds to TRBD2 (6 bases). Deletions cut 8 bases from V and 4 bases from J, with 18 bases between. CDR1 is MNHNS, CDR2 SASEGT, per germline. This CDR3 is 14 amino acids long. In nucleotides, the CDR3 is TGTGCCAGCCGGAGGGACCCGACAGAGTACGAGCAGTACTTC. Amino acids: CASRRDPTEYEQYF.

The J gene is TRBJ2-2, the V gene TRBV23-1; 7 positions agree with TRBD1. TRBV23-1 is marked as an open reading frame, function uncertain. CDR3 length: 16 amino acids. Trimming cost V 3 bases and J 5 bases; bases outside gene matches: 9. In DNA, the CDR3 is TGCGCCAGCAGTCACTCAGGGACAGAACGTACCGGGGAGCTGTTTTTT. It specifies CASSHSGTERTGELFF.

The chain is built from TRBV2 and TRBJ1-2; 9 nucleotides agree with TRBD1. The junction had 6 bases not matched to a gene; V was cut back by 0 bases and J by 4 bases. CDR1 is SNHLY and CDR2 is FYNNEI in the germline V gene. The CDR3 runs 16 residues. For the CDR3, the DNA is TGTGCCAGCAGTGAAGCTAGGACAGGGGCCCGCTATGGCTACACCTTC. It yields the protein CASSEARTGARYGYTF.

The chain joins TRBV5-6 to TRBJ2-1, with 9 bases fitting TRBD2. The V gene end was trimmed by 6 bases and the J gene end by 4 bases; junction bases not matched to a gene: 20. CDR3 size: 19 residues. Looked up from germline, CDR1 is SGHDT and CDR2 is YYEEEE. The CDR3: CASTLRRLAGLLVYNEQFF. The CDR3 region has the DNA TGTGCCAGCACCCTTAGAAGGCTAGCGGGACTCCTTGTTTACAATGAGCAGTTCTTC.

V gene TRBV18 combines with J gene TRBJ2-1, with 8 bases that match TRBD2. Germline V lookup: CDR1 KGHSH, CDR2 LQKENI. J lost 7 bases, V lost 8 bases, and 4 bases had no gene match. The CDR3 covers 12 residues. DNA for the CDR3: TGTGCCAGCCGGACTAGCTTGAATGAGCAGTTCTTC. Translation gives CASRTSLNEQFF.

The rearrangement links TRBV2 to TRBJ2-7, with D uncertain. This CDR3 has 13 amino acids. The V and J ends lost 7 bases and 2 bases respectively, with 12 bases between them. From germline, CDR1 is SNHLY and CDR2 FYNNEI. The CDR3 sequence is CASTPGRTYEQYF. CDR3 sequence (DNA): TGTGCCAGCACCCCGGGCCGTACCTACGAGCAGTACTTC.

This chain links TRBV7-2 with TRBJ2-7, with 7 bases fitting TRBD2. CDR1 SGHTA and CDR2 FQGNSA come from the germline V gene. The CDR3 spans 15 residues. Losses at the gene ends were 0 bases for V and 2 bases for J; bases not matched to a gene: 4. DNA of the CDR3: TGTGCCAGCAGCTTAGCACTAGCGCACACCTACGAGCAGTACTTC. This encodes CASSLALAHTYEQYF.

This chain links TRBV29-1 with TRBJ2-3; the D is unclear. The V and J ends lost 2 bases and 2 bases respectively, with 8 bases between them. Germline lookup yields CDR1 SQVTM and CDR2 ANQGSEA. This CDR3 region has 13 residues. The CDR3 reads CSVESGFTDTQYF. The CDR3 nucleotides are TGCAGCGTTGAATCGGGTTTCACAGATACGCAGTATTTT.

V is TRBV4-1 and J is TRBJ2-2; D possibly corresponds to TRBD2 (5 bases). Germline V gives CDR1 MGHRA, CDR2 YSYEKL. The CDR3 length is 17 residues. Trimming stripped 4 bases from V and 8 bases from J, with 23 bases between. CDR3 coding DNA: TGCGCCAGCAGCCCCAGACGGGCAGGAGGTTGGCATGGGGAGCTGTTTTTT. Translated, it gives CASSPRRAGGWHGELFF.

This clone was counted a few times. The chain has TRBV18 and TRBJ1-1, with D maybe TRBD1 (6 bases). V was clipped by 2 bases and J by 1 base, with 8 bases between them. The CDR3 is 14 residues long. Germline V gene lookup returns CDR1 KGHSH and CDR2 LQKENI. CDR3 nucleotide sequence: TGTGCCAGCTCACCAAGAGGGGGGAACACTGAAGCTTTCTTT. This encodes CASSPRGGNTEAFF.

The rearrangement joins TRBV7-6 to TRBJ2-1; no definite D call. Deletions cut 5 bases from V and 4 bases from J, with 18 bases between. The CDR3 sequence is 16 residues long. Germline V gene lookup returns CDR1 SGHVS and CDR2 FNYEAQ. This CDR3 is CASSPLITTHYNEQFF. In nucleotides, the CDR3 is TGTGCCAGCAGCCCCCTTATCACGACACATTACAATGAGCAGTTCTTC. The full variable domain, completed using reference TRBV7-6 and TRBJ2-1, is GAGVSQSPRYKVTKRGQDVALRCDPISGHVSLYWYRQALGQGPEFLTYFNYEAQQDKSGLPNDRFSAERPEGSISTLTIQRTEQRDSAMYRCASSPLITTHYNEQFFGPGTRLTVL.

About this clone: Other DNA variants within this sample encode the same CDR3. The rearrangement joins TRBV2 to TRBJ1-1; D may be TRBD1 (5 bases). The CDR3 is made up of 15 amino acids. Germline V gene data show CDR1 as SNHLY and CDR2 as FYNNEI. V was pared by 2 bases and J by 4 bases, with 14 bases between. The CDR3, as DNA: TGTGCCAGCAGTGAATTGGGGGGAGGGAGCACTGAAGCTTTCTTT. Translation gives CASSELGGGSTEAFF.

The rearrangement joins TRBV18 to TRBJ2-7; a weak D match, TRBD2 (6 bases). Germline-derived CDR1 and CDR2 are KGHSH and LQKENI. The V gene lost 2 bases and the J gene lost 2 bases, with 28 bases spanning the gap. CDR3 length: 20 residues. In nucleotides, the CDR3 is TGTGCCAGCTCACCAAGGGTGAGTGTGGCAGGGAGGCGGACCCCCTACGAGCAGTACTTC. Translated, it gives CASSPRVSVAGRRTPYEQYF.

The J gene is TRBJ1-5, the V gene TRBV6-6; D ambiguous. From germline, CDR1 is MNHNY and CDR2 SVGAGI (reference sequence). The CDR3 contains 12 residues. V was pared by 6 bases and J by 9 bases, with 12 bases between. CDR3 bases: TGTGCCAGCAGCCCCCCCCAGGCGCCCCAGCATTTT. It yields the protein CASSPPQAPQHF.

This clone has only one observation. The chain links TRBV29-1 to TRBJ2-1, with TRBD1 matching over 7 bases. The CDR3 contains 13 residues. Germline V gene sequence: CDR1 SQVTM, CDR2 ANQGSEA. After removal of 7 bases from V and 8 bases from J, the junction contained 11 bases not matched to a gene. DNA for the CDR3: TGCAGCGCGCGACAGGGTCTAGTCTATGAGCAGTTCTTC. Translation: CSARQGLVYEQFF.

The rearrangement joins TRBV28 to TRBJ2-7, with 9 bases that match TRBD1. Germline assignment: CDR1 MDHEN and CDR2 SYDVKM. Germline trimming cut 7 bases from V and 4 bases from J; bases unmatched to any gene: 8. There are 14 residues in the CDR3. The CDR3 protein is CASTTTGGIYEQYF. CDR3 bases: TGTGCCAGCACAACTACAGGGGGCATTTACGAGCAGTACTTC.

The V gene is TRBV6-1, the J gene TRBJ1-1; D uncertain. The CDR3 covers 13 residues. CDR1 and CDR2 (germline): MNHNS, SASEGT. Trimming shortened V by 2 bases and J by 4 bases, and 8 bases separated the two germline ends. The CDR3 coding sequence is TGTGCCAGCAGTGAAACCTCTGGCACTGAAGCTTTCTTT. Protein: CASSETSGTEAFF.

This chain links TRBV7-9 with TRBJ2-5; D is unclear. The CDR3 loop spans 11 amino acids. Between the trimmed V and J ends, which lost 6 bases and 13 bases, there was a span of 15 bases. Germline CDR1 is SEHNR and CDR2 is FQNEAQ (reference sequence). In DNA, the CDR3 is TGTGCCAGCAGTTCCCACGGGCAGTGGTACTTC. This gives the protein CASSSHGQWYF.

CDR3 sequence (DNA): TGCGCCAGCAGTGTTAACAGGGTTGGGGAGCTGTTTTTT. It is translated as CASSVNRVGELFF. The genes are TRBV10-1 and TRBJ2-2, with a possible D match to TRBD1 (6 bases). This CDR3 region has 13 residues. V was cut by 4 bases and J by 8 bases, with 11 bases left in between. Germline V gene lookup returns CDR1 WNHNN and CDR2 SYGVQD (reference sequence).

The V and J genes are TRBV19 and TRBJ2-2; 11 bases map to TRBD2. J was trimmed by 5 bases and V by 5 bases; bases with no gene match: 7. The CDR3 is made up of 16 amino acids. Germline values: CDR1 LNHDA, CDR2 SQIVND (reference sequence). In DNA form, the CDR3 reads TGTGCCAGTAGTCAACCTAGCGGGAGGACGACCGGGGAGCTGTTTTTT. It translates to CASSQPSGRTTGELFF.

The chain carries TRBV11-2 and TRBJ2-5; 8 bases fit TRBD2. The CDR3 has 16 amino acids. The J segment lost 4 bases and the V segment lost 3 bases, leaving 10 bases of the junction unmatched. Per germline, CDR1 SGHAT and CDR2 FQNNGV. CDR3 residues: CASSLKFSGTSETQYF. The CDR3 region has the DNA TGTGCCAGCAGCTTGAAGTTTAGCGGGACATCAGAGACCCAGTACTTC.

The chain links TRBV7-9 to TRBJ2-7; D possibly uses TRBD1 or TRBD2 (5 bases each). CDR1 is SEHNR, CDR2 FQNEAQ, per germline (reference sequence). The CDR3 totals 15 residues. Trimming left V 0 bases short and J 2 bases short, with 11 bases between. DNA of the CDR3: TGTGCCAGCAGCTTAGCAGGGACGATCCCCTACGAGCAGTACTTC. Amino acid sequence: CASSLAGTIPYEQYF.

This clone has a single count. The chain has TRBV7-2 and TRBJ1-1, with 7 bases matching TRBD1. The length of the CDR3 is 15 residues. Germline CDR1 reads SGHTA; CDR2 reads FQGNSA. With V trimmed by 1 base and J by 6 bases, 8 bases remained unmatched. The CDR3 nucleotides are TGTGCCAGCAGCTTAGTAGGGGGCGCAGTGCCTGAAGCTTTCTTT. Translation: CASSLVGGAVPEAFF.

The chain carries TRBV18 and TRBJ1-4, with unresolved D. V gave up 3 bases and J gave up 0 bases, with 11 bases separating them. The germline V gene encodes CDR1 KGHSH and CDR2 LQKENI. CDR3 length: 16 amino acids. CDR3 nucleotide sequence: TGTGCCAGCTCACCGACGGCAGCTGCAACTAATGAAAAACTGTTTTTT. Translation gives CASSPTAAATNEKLFF. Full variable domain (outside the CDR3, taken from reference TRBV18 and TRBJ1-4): NAGVMQNPRHLVRRRGQEARLRCSPMKGHSHVYWYRQLPEEGLKFMVYLQKENIIDESGMPKERFSAEFPKEGPSILRIQQVVRGDSAAYFCASSPTAAATNEKLFFGSGTQLSVL.

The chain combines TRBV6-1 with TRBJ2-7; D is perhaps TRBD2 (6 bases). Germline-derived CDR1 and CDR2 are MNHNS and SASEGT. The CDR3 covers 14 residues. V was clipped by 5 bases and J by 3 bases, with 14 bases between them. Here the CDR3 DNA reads TGTGCCAGCAGTCGGGGCGGGACCGACTACGAGCAGTACTTC. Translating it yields CASSRGGTDYEQYF.

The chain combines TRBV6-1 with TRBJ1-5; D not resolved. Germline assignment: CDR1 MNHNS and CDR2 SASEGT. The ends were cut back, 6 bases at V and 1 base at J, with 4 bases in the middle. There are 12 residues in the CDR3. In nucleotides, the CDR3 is TGTGCCAGCAGGGCGAGCAATCAGCCCCAGCATTTT. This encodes CASRASNQPQHF.

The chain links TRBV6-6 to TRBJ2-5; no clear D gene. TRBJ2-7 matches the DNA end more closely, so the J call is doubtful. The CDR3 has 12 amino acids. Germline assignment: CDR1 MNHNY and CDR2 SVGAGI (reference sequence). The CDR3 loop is CASRPGSYEQYF. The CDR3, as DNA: TGTGCCAGCAGGCCAGGCTCCTACGAGCAGTACTTC.